This TCR beta chain was captured by sequencing in a study of radiation and T cells in renal cell carcinoma. The germline gives CDR1 SGHRS, CDR2 YFSETQ. Trimming removed 6 bases from V and 6 bases from J; junction bases left unmatched: 12. CDR3 length: 16 residues. The assay was immunoSEQ multiplex PCR, and TCRdb's table has in-frame clones only and misses some. The sample lists about 22,000 clones, over 70% occurring once. Time point reported: baseline pretreatment blood. As for treatment: 15 Gy SBRT to primary tumor, nephrectomy 4 weeks later. The J gene is TRBJ2-2, the V gene TRBV5-1; 9 bases agree with TRBD1. The origin of this receptor is a man between 60 and 70 years old with renal cell carcinoma. The source was blood, collected from a patient whose treatment included radiotherapy and nephrectomy. The CDR3 sequence: CASTLNLQGAAGELFF. The CDR3 nucleotides read TGCGCCAGCACACTGAACCTACAGGGGGCGGCCGGGGAGCTGTTTTTT.